Listed below are T cell receptor beta chains from one sample, sequenced in a study of shared clonotypes between healthy human individuals. Repertoires were generated with immunoSEQ multiplex PCR, while TCRdb's copy carries only in-frame clones and drops some. The table shows about 640,000 clones, with about two thirds occurring only once. Sequenced sample: memory CD4+ T cells sorted from blood. Every receptor here comes from a woman aged 25 to 39 in good health. Both conserved end residues are part of each CDR3. The order of the fields is D gene, J gene, V gene, clone size, CDR3 DNA, CDR3 protein. A D gene is named only where the DNA matches it firmly. Rows give clone size only sometimes, using once, few, many, or a class for an expanded clone.

D: TRBD1
J: TRBJ1-2
V: TRBV19
size: .
DNA: TGTGCCAGTAGTCCGGACAGGGACAGTGGCTACACCTTC
CDR3: CASSPDRDSGYTF

D: .
J: TRBJ2-7
V: TRBV5-1
size: .
DNA: TGCGCCAGCAGCTCGCTACAGGAGGTCCCCACCGAGCAGTACTTC
CDR3: CASSSLQEVPTEQYF

D: .
J: TRBJ2-7
V: TRBV19
size: once
DNA: TGTGCCAGTAGTACGGGCGGGCCACCCTACGAGCAGTACTTC
CDR3: CASSTGGPPYEQYF

D: .
J: TRBJ2-1
V: TRBV14
size: .
DNA: TGTGCCAGCAGCGGGGGCACGTGGGGCCGACGTAGGGACGAGGAGCAGTTCTTC
CDR3: CASSGGTWGRRRDEEQFF

D: .
J: TRBJ1-1
V: TRBV4-1
size: once
DNA: TGCGCCAGCAGCCAAGTGCTGAGGGGAGGGGACACTGAAGCTTTCTTT
CDR3: CASSQVLRGGDTEAFF

D: .
J: TRBJ1-5
V: TRBV5-6
size: .
DNA: TGTGCCAGCAGCTTCACGGGGGCGGGAAGCAATCAGCCCCAGCATTTT
CDR3: CASSFTGAGSNQPQHF

D: TRBD1
J: TRBJ1-2
V: TRBV9
size: .
DNA: TGTGCCAGCAGCGAAAGGGGACAGGGGGCGGACTATGGCTACACCTTC
CDR3: CASSERGQGADYGYTF

D: .
J: TRBJ2-7
V: TRBV29-1
size: .
DNA: TGCAGCGTGACTAAAACAGGGAGCTCCACTTACGAGCAGTACTTC
CDR3: CSVTKTGSSTYEQYF

D: TRBD1
J: TRBJ1-1
V: TRBV5-1
size: .
DNA: TGCGCCAGCAGCTCCTCCGGGACAGGGGGCAGAGCGTACATGAACACTGAAGCTTTCTTT
CDR3: CASSSSGTGGRAYMNTEAFF

D: .
J: TRBJ2-5
V: TRBV28
size: .
DNA: TGTGCCAGCAGTTCAGGCCGGGACTTACAAGAGACCCAGTACTTC
CDR3: CASSSGRDLQETQYF

D: .
J: TRBJ2-5
V: TRBV5-1
size: few
DNA: TGCGCCAGCAGCTTCGGTCCGGGGGAAGAGACCCAGTACTTC
CDR3: CASSFGPGEETQYF

D: TRBD2
J: TRBJ2-3
V: TRBV9
size: .
DNA: TGTGCCAGCAGCCCCTGGGCGGGAGTCCCAGATACGCAGTATTTT
CDR3: CASSPWAGVPDTQYF

D: .
J: TRBJ1-5
V: TRBV2
size: few
DNA: TGTGCCAGCAGTTCCGACAGTATTCAGCCCCAGCATTTT
CDR3: CASSSDSIQPQHF

D: .
J: TRBJ2-7
V: TRBV28
size: many
DNA: TGTGCCAGCAGTTTAAGACGCCCGAGCTACGAGCAGTACTTC
CDR3: CASSLRRPSYEQYF

D: .
J: TRBJ2-5
V: TRBV11-2
size: .
DNA: TGTGCCAGCAGCCTAAACATCGGCGCAGGAGAGACCCAGTACTTC
CDR3: CASSLNIGAGETQYF